Ten or more counts support the clone carrying this TCR beta chain. As it was prepared, the TCRbeta library received unique molecular identifiers. TCRdb ran MiXCR on the PCR reads and lists one entry per CDR3 protein. The profile shows fewer than 120,000 distinct CDR3 sequences, about 9.3% of them singletons. The data stem from a study of T-cell reconstitution after alpha-beta-depleted transplantation in children. The sample in question was PBMCs from the stem cell graft donor, obtained from the stem cell graft. The sequence was collected from a human donor who donated a stem cell graft to a child with acute lymphoblastic leukemia.

The chain's CDR3 is CASSREGQGGSEQYF. Here the CDR3 DNA reads TGTGCCAGCAGCCGAGAGGGCCAGGGAGGCTCCGAGCAGTACTTC. The chain is built from TRBV3-1 and TRBJ2-7, with D maybe TRBD2 (6 bases). V was shortened by 4 bases and J by 6 bases, with 19 bases between the two germline ends. Germline lookup yields CDR1 LGHDT and CDR2 YNNKEL (reference sequence). CDR3 length equals 15 residues.